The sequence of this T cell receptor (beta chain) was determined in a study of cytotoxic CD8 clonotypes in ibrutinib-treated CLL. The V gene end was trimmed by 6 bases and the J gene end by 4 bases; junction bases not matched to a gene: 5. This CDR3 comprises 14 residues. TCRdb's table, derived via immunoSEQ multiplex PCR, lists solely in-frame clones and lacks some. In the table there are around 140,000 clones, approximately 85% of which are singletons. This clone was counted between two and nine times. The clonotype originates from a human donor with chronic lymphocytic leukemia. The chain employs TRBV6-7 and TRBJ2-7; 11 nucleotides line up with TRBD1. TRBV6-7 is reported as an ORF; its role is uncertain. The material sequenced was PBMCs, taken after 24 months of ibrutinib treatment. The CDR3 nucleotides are TGTGCCAGCAGGGGGACAGGGGGACTGTACGAGCAGTACTTC. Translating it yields CASRGTGGLYEQYF.